These 18 T cell receptor beta chains originate from one sample sequenced in a study of human T cells and chemical hapten exposure. TCRdb re-derived calls from the RACE reads in MiXCR, one entry per CDR3 protein. Found here are tens of thousands of distinct CDR3 sequences, over 9.5% of them singletons; the top ten hold roughly 6%. The time point: pre-sensitization, week 0. The treatment is: therapeutic diphenylcyclopropenone sensitization with weekly scalp DPC. Material: whole blood, obtained in connection with sensitization to the hapten diphenylcyclopropenone (DPC). The receptor source for this set is a man aged 25 to 45 with alopecia areata. Some clones in this sample may be carry-over from other donors' samples.

This clonotype occurred many times. The chain uses TRBV5-6 and TRBJ2-1; D not resolved. The germline V and J ends were trimmed by 2 bases and 2 bases, with 14 bases remaining between them. CDR3 size: 16 residues. The germline V gene encodes CDR1 SGHDT and CDR2 YYEEEE. The CDR3 DNA sequence: TGTGCCAGCAGCTTAAATCCCTCTCCAGCCTACAATGAGCAGTTCTTC. Encoded protein: CASSLNPSPAYNEQFF.

The gene calls are TRBV12-3 or TRBV12-4 and TRBJ2-3, with TRBD2 matching over 9 bases. The CDR3 runs to 14 residues. The V and J ends lost 7 bases and 2 bases, in that order; junction bases with no gene match: 4. CDR3 region: CASTRGGDTDTQYF. CDR3 nucleotides: TGTGCCAGCACCCGCGGGGGGGACACAGATACGCAGTATTTT.

This clonotype was observed at least ten times. This sequence joins TRBV20-1 and TRBJ2-1; perhaps D is TRBD1 or TRBD2 (5 bases each). There are 13 residues in the CDR3. Germline assignment: CDR1 DFQATT and CDR2 SNEGSKA (reference sequence). V lost 4 bases and J 4 bases, leaving 11 bases between the germline ends. CDR3 in DNA: TGCAGTGCTAAAGGGGACCATTACAATGAGCAGTTCTTC. This gives the protein CSAKGDHYNEQFF.

The chain is built from TRBV7-2 and TRBJ2-5; 14 bases map to TRBD2. V dropped 4 bases and J dropped 2; count of bases not matched to a gene: 9. The CDR3 sequence is 18 residues long. Germline CDR1 and CDR2: SGHTA and FQGNSA. CDR3 in amino acids: CASSYRLAGGPGQETQYF. Written as DNA, the CDR3 is TGTGCCAGCAGCTATAGACTAGCGGGAGGGCCGGGTCAAGAGACCCAGTACTTC.

This clonotype was recorded at least ten times. This chain joins TRBV18 and TRBJ2-6, with D hard to call. V was trimmed by 6 bases and J by 0 bases, leaving 9 bases between them. CDR1 and CDR2 (germline): KGHSH, LQKENI. This CDR3 region has 15 residues. Here the CDR3 DNA reads TGTGCCAGCTCCCCCACGGGCTCTGGGGCCAACGTCCTGACTTTC. Its protein is CASSPTGSGANVLTF.

This clonotype was recorded many times. The rearrangement links TRBV21-1 to TRBJ1-2; the D call in the table, TRBD1, was not verified against the DNA. TRBV21-1 is recorded as a pseudogene. CDR3 length: 10 amino acids. CDR3 in DNA: TGTGCCAGCGGGACAGTTGGCTACACCTTC. This sequence encodes CASGTVGYTF.

This clonotype showed up just a few times. The CDR3 sequence is CSAATLGTGGSPLHF. DNA for the CDR3: TGCAGTGCTGCGACCCTAGGAACGGGAGGTTCACCCCTCCACTTT. The V gene is TRBV20-1, the J gene TRBJ1-6, with D unclear. This CDR3 is 15 amino acids long. Trimming took 5 bases from V and 9 from J, leaving 20 bases between them. The germline CDR1 and CDR2 sequences are DFQATT and SNEGSKA (reference sequence).

This clonotype was seen a handful of times. The rearrangement joins TRBV19 to TRBJ2-1; tentative D call: TRBD1 (5 bases). V was pared by 3 bases and J by 0 bases, with 12 bases between. The CDR3 totals 16 residues. The V gene's germline CDR1 is LNHDA and CDR2 SQIVND (reference sequence). The CDR3 is CASSILRVSSYNEQFF. CDR3 in DNA: TGTGCCAGTAGTATCCTCAGGGTAAGCTCCTACAATGAGCAGTTCTTC.

This chain joins TRBV28 and TRBJ1-4; no firm D call. CDR3 length equals 9 residues. The germline CDR1 and CDR2 sequences are MDHEN and SYDVKM. CDR3 sequence: CEETEKLFF. The CDR3 DNA follows: TGTGAAGAGACCGAAAAACTGTTTTTT.

Relative to its sample, this clonotype is medium-sized. CDR3 in DNA: TGCAGCGTTGAAGTGGCCAGGGGGTTCCTTCCCTTCTTT. Translation: CSVEVARGFLPFF. V usage is TRBV29-1 and J usage is TRBJ1-1, with 7 bases lining up with TRBD1. The CDR3 length is 13 residues. From germline, CDR1 is SQVTM and CDR2 ANQGSEA. Unmatched junction bases numbered 13, after V lost 1 base and J lost 14 bases.

This clonotype came up a few times. The rearrangement links TRBV27 to TRBJ1-4; 7 bases line up with TRBD1. CDR1 MNHEY and CDR2 SMNVEV come from the germline V gene (reference sequence). The CDR3 runs to 16 residues. Unmatched junction bases numbered 11, after V lost 5 bases and J lost 5 bases. The CDR3 loop is CASSTKTGQKNEKLFF. DNA for the CDR3: TGTGCCAGCAGTACAAAAACGGGACAGAAAAATGAAAAACTGTTTTTT.

This clonotype was observed many times. This chain connects TRBV20-1 to TRBJ1-4, with D possibly matching TRBD1 (5 bases). This CDR3 spans 15 amino acids. V was cut by 4 bases and J by 3 bases, with 15 bases left in between. The germline CDR1 and CDR2 sequences are DFQATT and SNEGSKA (reference sequence). CDR3 sequence: CSAKPGAQANEKLFF. In DNA form, the CDR3 reads TGCAGTGCTAAACCCGGGGCTCAAGCTAATGAAAAACTGTTTTTT.

This clonotype came up many times. In DNA form, the CDR3 reads TGTGCCAGCAGGTCGAACAGGAGCATCAACTATGGCTACACCTTC. It yields the protein CASRSNRSINYGYTF. The chain couples TRBV25-1 to TRBJ1-2, with TRBD1 as a possible D gene (5 bases). Germline V lookup: CDR1 MGHDK, CDR2 SYGVNS. This CDR3 spans 15 amino acids. Trimming cost V 6 bases and J 2 bases, with 16 bases left between them.

The table lists this clonotype with many counts. In nucleotides, the CDR3 is TGTGCCAGCAGTGACTCCCCCGGCTCTAGCTCCTACAATGAGCAGTTCTTC. It yields the protein CASSDSPGSSSYNEQFF. The chain couples TRBV6-4 to TRBJ2-1; D remains ambiguous. The ends were cut back, 0 bases at V and 0 bases at J, with 12 bases in the middle. The CDR3 length is 17 residues. Per germline, CDR1 MRHNA and CDR2 SNTAGT.

There are a few counts of this clonotype. The chain joins TRBV12-3 or TRBV12-4 to TRBJ2-3; D assignment may be TRBD1 or TRBD2 (6 bases each). The CDR3 has 16 amino acids. The ends were cut back, 8 bases at V and 2 bases at J, with 20 bases in the middle. In DNA form, the CDR3 reads TGTGCCAGCGTCCCACGGGGGCTCCCACTCACAGATACGCAGTATTTT. Protein sequence: CASVPRGLPLTDTQYF.

V and J are TRBV3-1 and TRBJ2-3; D is perhaps TRBD1 (6 bases). With 1 base removed from V and 6 bases from J, the gap between germline ends came to 11 bases. The germline V gene has CDR1 LGHDT and CDR2 YNNKEL (reference sequence). This CDR3 is 14 amino acids long. CDR3 residues: CASSQGDRTDTQYF. The CDR3 DNA reads as TGTGCCAGCAGCCAAGGAGACAGGACCGATACGCAGTATTTT.

This clonotype was found many times. The V and J genes are TRBV11-3 and TRBJ2-3, with D maybe TRBD2 (5 bases). The length of the CDR3 is 13 residues. The V gene lost 6 bases and the J gene lost 0 bases, with 7 bases spanning the gap. In germline, CDR1 is SGHNT, CDR2 YENEEA. DNA of the CDR3: TGTGCCAGCAGGTGGAGGAGCACAGATACGCAGTATTTT. Residues: CASRWRSTDTQYF.

This rearrangement joins TRBV12-5 to TRBJ1-5; D ambiguous. This CDR3 is built from 12 residues. V was cut by 3 bases and J by 5 bases, with 5 bases left in between. The germline gives CDR1 LGHNT, CDR2 FRNRAP. CDR3 in amino acids: CASGFGDQPQHF. The CDR3 DNA follows: TGTGCTAGTGGTTTCGGGGATCAGCCCCAGCATTTT.